Below, 24 T cell receptor beta chains from the same sample are listed, as sequenced in a study of MAIT cells during Salmonella Paratyphi A infection. General study points: MAIT TRBV usage was oligoclonal, favouring TRBV20 and TRBV6.

Their antigens remain unidentified. TCRdb called the 5' RACE reads again in MiXCR, with one record for every CDR3 protein. The sample includes just under 1,500 distinct CDR3 sequences, 60% to 75% seen only once; the top ten take 45% to 50%. Time point noted: after infection, following antibiotic treatment. Valpha7.2+ CD161+ T cells were sorted by flow cytometry as MAIT cells. The sample here was MAIT cells from blood, taken at the last sampling point of the challenge study. Receptors were obtained from a person between 18 and 69 years old who was deliberately infected with Salmonella Paratyphi A in a paratyphoid fever challenge study.

The genes are TRBV29-1 and TRBJ2-1, with 9 bases lining up with TRBD2. CDR1 and CDR2 from the germline V gene are SQVTM and ANQGSEA. This CDR3 spans 14 amino acids. V lost 2 bases to trimming and J lost 4 bases; unmatched junction nucleotides: 3. CDR3 DNA sequence: TGCAGCGTTGAACGCGGGAGGGGGTACAATGAGCAGTTCTTC. Translation: CSVERGRGYNEQFF.

This clonotype is deemed medium-sized. It is unclear where the CDR3 begins or ends on the DNA, so no DNA is shown, and the CDR3 is as TCRdb lists it. This chain links TRBV6-5 with TRBJ2-1. Germline CDR1 and CDR2: MNHEY and SVGAGI. The CDR3 length equals 14 residues, ends included. The CDR3 reads CASSSSETYNEQFF.

This chain connects TRBV11-2 to TRBJ2-3, with a possible D match to TRBD2 (6 bases). V was shortened by 5 bases and J by 1 base, with 13 bases between the two germline ends. This CDR3 has 15 amino acids. Germline-derived CDR1 and CDR2 are SGHAT and FQNNGV. CDR3 protein: CASSPVSGGTDTQYF. The CDR3 DNA is TGTGCCAGCAGCCCCGTTAGCGGAGGCACAGATACGCAGTATTTT.

The sample holds a few counts of this clonotype. This chain connects TRBV7-9 to TRBJ1-2; 7 bases match TRBD1. V shed 4 bases and J 5 bases; nucleotides not matched to a gene: 10. This CDR3 has 15 residues. The V gene's germline CDR1 is SEHNR and CDR2 FQNEAQ (reference sequence). The CDR3 region is CASSSRGGALYGYTF. The CDR3 DNA follows: TGTGCCAGCAGCTCCCGAGGGGGCGCACTGTATGGCTACACCTTC.

The V and J genes are TRBV20-1 and TRBJ2-7; 7 bases match TRBD2. V lost 6 bases, J lost 3 bases, and 23 bases stayed unmatched. The CDR3 length is 18 residues. Germline V lookup: CDR1 DFQATT, CDR2 SNEGSKA (reference sequence). The CDR3 DNA is TGCAGTGCAGCCGATCGAAGGTATAAGGGAGGGGATAGCTACGAGCAGTACTTC. Its translation: CSAADRRYKGGDSYEQYF.

The chain combines TRBV20-1 with TRBJ2-5, with D tentatively TRBD2 (7 bases). The CDR3 covers 14 residues. Germline lookup yields CDR1 DFQATT and CDR2 SNEGSKA (reference sequence). CDR3 DNA: TGCATTGCCAGAGATGGGGGGGGCAAAGAGACCCAGTACTTC. This sequence encodes CIARDGGGKETQYF.

V is TRBV6-6 and J is TRBJ1-2; 9 positions match TRBD1. CDR1 and CDR2 from the germline V gene are MNHNY and SVGAGI (reference sequence). CDR3 length: 17 residues. Trimming cost V 4 bases and J 1 base; bases outside gene matches: 10. In nucleotides, the CDR3 is TGTGCCAGCAGTTCCCCAGGGACAGGGAGGCTTAACTATGGCTACACCTTC. Its protein is CASSSPGTGRLNYGYTF.

This clonotype was seen more than once but under ten times. The chain recombines TRBV20-1 with TRBJ2-1; 10 bases fit TRBD2. V shed 0 bases, J shed 3 bases, and the junction held 5 bases outside the gene matches. The CDR3 is 16 amino acids. The germline gives CDR1 DFQATT, CDR2 SNEGSKA (reference sequence). This chain's CDR3 is CSARDLSGGDYNEQFF. CDR3 nucleotide sequence: TGCAGTGCTAGAGATCTGAGCGGGGGGGACTACAATGAGCAGTTCTTC.

The chain joins TRBV7-6 to TRBJ1-5, with D maybe TRBD1 (5 bases). The CDR3 loop spans 14 amino acids. V was trimmed by 0 bases and J by 9 bases, leaving 12 bases between them. Germline V gene data show CDR1 as SGHVS and CDR2 as FNYEAQ. CDR3 loop: CASSLAGGEGPQHF. The CDR3, as DNA: TGTGCCAGCAGCTTAGCGGGGGGAGAGGGGCCCCAGCATTTT.

The count of this clonotype is one. V gene TRBV6-4 combines with J gene TRBJ2-3, with TRBD2 matching 13 bases. J lost 4 bases, V lost 6 bases, and 4 bases had no gene match. This CDR3 spans 15 amino acids. CDR1 is MRHNA and CDR2 is SNTAGT in the germline V gene. The chain's CDR3 is CASSQTSGGADTQYF. CDR3 bases: TGTGCCAGCAGCCAAACTAGCGGGGGGGCAGATACGCAGTATTTT.

This clonotype was seen only a few times. The rearrangement links TRBV6-5 to TRBJ2-3; D tentatively fits TRBD1 or TRBD2 (5 bases each). V shed 7 bases and J shed 5 bases, with 16 bases lying between them. Per germline, CDR1 MNHEY and CDR2 SVGAGI. The CDR3 is 14 amino acids. For the CDR3, the DNA is TGTGCCAGCAACCAGGGCGGGCTGGGAGATACGCAGTATTTT. Amino acids: CASNQGGLGDTQYF.

In this sample, this clonotype turned up once. V and J are TRBV20-1 and TRBJ2-5; 7 nucleotides align to TRBD2. In germline, CDR1 is DFQATT, CDR2 SNEGSKA (reference sequence). The CDR3 covers 13 residues. The junction had 6 bases not matched to a gene; V was cut back by 7 bases and J by 1 base. CDR3 amino acids: CSGSTSSQETQYF. The CDR3 DNA sequence: TGCAGTGGTTCGACTAGCTCCCAAGAGACCCAGTACTTC.

The V call is TRBV7-2, the J call TRBJ1-5; 8 nucleotides match TRBD1. With V trimmed by 1 base and J by 7 bases, 6 bases remained unmatched. The CDR3 totals 15 residues. Germline V CDR1 and CDR2: SGHTA, FQGNSA. The CDR3 nucleotides are TGTGCCAGCAGCTTAGTTACAGGGGGGAACCAGCCCCAGCATTTT. As protein: CASSLVTGGNQPQHF. The whole variable domain, filled in from reference TRBV7-2 and TRBJ1-5, reads GAGVSQSPSNKVTEKGKDVELRCDPISGHTALYWYRQSLGQGLEFLIYFQGNSAPDKSGLPSDRFSAERTGGSVSTLTIQRTQQEDSAVYLCASSLVTGGNQPQHFGDGTRLSIL.

V usage is TRBV6-2 or TRBV6-3 and J usage is TRBJ2-1; possibly TRBD2 for D (5 bases). The CDR3 consists of 14 residues. V lost 2 bases, J lost 6 bases, and 11 bases lay in between. The germline gives CDR1 MNHEY, CDR2 SVGEGT. CDR3 DNA: TGTGCCAGCAGTTACCAAGCTGAGGGCAATGAGCAGTTCTTC. Residues: CASSYQAEGNEQFF.

Concerning this clonotype: Here the CDR3 omits its conserved ending phenylalanine or tryptophan, so a read error is the likely source. The limits of the CDR3 on the DNA are not certain, so only TCRdb's listed CDR3 is given. CDR3 sequence reads: CASSAVAGRDEKGG. This chain joins TRBV6-4 and TRBJ2-1; the D call TRBD2 from the table was never checked on the DNA. Germline V gene lookup returns CDR1 MRHNA and CDR2 SNTAGT. The CDR3 comprises 14 residues, both ends counted.

The chain couples TRBV7-8 to TRBJ2-1; unclear D gene. The germline V and J ends were trimmed by 5 bases and 0 bases, with 5 bases remaining between them. Looked up from germline, CDR1 is SGHVS and CDR2 is FQNEAQ. This CDR3 comprises 13 residues. The CDR3 is CASSVISYNEQFF. The CDR3 region has the DNA TGTGCCAGCAGCGTTATCTCCTACAATGAGCAGTTCTTC.

This clonotype qualifies as medium-sized. The chain links TRBV6-1 to TRBJ1-6, with no clear D. With 0 bases removed from V and 7 bases from J, the gap between germline ends came to 4 bases. The CDR3 length is 13 residues. Germline lookup yields CDR1 MNHNS and CDR2 SASEGT. The CDR3 DNA follows: TGTGCCAGCAGTGAAGCGGAGAATTCACCCCTCCACTTT. It yields the protein CASSEAENSPLHF.

This sequence joins TRBV5-1 and TRBJ2-7; the D is unclear. The germline gives CDR1 SGHRS, CDR2 YFSETQ. Trimming took 0 bases from V and 0 from J, leaving 7 bases between them. The CDR3 sequence is 14 residues long. This CDR3 reads CASSLGTDSYEQYF. In DNA, the CDR3 is TGCGCCAGCAGCTTGGGGACGGACTCCTACGAGCAGTACTTC.

The V gene is TRBV6-5, the J gene TRBJ2-7; 9 bases map to TRBD1. Germline CDR1 MNHEY, CDR2 SVGAGI. The V segment lost 6 bases and the J segment 2 bases; nucleotides outside the gene matches: 5. CDR3 length: 14 amino acids. The CDR3 here is CASSAQGAAYEQYF. As DNA, the CDR3 is TGTGCCAGCAGCGCACAGGGGGCGGCCTACGAGCAGTACTTC.

This clonotype is large (0.1 to 1%). The chain carries TRBV6-4 and TRBJ2-2; maybe TRBD2 (5 bases). The CDR3 spans 13 residues. Germline V CDR1 and CDR2: MRHNA, SNTAGT. Trimming removed 2 bases from V and 5 bases from J, with 6 bases in between. CDR3 nucleotide sequence: TGTGCCAGCAGTGACGGGGAGACCGGGGAGCTGTTTTTT. This gives the protein CASSDGETGELFF.

This clonotype was recorded only once. J is TRBJ2-1 and V is TRBV30; D not certain. This CDR3 contains 11 residues. Per the germline V gene, CDR1 is GTSNPN and CDR2 is SVGIG (reference sequence). V was clipped by 0 bases and J by 8 bases, with 5 bases between them. The CDR3 bases are TGTGCCTGGAGTGTACTGGATGAGCAGTTCTTC. Its translation: CAWSVLDEQFF.

The chain links TRBV20-1 to TRBJ2-1, with D tentatively TRBD1 (6 bases). This CDR3 contains 14 residues. Germline-derived CDR1 and CDR2 are DFQATT and SNEGSKA (reference sequence). Trimming left V 7 bases short and J 4 bases short, with 17 bases between. Written as DNA, the CDR3 is TGCAGTGTCGAGGGACATACTAATTACAATGAGCAGTTCTTC. Amino acid sequence: CSVEGHTNYNEQFF.

This clonotype was recorded a few times. The chain employs TRBV7-6 and TRBJ1-5; D gene unclear. V shed 0 bases and J shed 4 bases, with 4 bases lying between them. The CDR3 runs to 13 residues. Per the germline V gene, CDR1 is SGHVS and CDR2 is FNYEAQ. CDR3 residues: CASSLAKNQPQHF. The CDR3 DNA reads as TGTGCCAGCAGCTTAGCGAAGAATCAGCCCCAGCATTTT.

This chain joins TRBV20-1 and TRBJ1-2; tentatively, D is TRBD1 (6 bases). Germline CDR1 reads DFQATT; CDR2 reads SNEGSKA (reference sequence). V shed 5 bases and J shed 4 bases, with 11 bases lying between them. This CDR3 is built from 12 residues. CDR3 region: CSAPGEAYGYTF. In DNA, the CDR3 is TGCAGTGCTCCAGGGGAAGCCTATGGCTACACCTTC.